Listed here are 31 T cell receptor beta chains from one sample, sequenced in a study of cytomegalovirus exposure and HLA in healthy donors. Sequenced by immunoSEQ multiplex PCR; TCRdb stores in-frame clones only, minus some. The sample yields some 170,000 clones, around nine tenths seen once. The sequencing input was PBMCs. These receptors came from a woman aged 30 to 39 in good health and CMV-seronegative.

The CDR3 coding sequence is TGCGCCAGCAGCTTGCCCAAGGGGTCTGTGCAGTACTTC. Residues: CASSLPKGSVQYF. This chain connects TRBV5-1 to TRBJ2-7; D perhaps matches TRBD1 (5 bases). This CDR3 is 13 amino acids long. Germline CDR1 is SGHRS and CDR2 is YFSETQ. Trimming left V 1 base short and J 9 bases short, with 14 bases between.

The CDR3 DNA reads TGCGCCAGCAGCCTCAGCGGCGCGGTTGAAGCTTTCTTT. This gives the protein CASSLSGAVEAFF. The rearrangement joins TRBV10-1 to TRBJ1-1, with D unresolved. CDR1 is WNHNN, CDR2 SYGVQD, per germline (reference sequence). The CDR3 consists of 13 residues. V lost 6 bases to trimming and J lost 7 bases, with 15 bases between them.

V and J are TRBV9 and TRBJ1-2; 7 bases align to TRBD1. Trimming cost V 3 bases and J 2 bases; bases outside gene matches: 7. Per the germline V gene, CDR1 is SGDLS and CDR2 is YYNGEE. CDR3 size: 15 residues. For the CDR3, the DNA is TGTGCCAGCAGCGGGTGGGGACAGACGAACTATGGCTACACCTTC. Translating gives CASSGWGQTNYGYTF.

This clone was seen a few times. DNA for the CDR3: TGCGCCAGCAGCCAAGAACCTACAGTGCAGCCCCAGCATTTT. It codes for CASSQEPTVQPQHF. V usage is TRBV4-1 and J usage is TRBJ1-5; D unclear. This CDR3 is 14 amino acids long. Looked up from germline, CDR1 is MGHRA and CDR2 is YSYEKL. Trimming removed 0 bases at V and 7 bases at J, with 10 bases between.

The genes are TRBV2 and TRBJ1-1; unclear D gene. The CDR3 runs to 10 residues. Germline V CDR1 and CDR2: SNHLY, FYNNEI. V lost 7 bases and J 7 bases, leaving 7 bases between the germline ends. The CDR3 DNA reads as TGTGCCAGCACGGGAGGTGAAGCTTTCTTT. Amino acid sequence: CASTGGEAFF.

The J gene is TRBJ1-3, the V gene TRBV5-1; tentatively, D is TRBD1 (5 bases). There are 16 residues in the CDR3. V lost 4 bases to trimming and J lost 2 bases, with 16 bases between them. From germline, CDR1 is SGHRS and CDR2 YFSETQ. The CDR3 nucleotides read TGCGCCAGCAGCCGCGACAGCTTACCCGCTGGAAACACCATATATTTT. Residues: CASSRDSLPAGNTIYF.

The V call is TRBV5-1, the J call TRBJ2-6; 8 nucleotides line up with TRBD1. This CDR3 is built from 18 residues. Looked up from germline, CDR1 is SGHRS and CDR2 is YFSETQ. V trimming: 0 bases; J trimming: 1 base; junction bases outside the gene matches: 6. As DNA, the CDR3 is TGCGCCAGCAGCTTGGCTGGACAGGGCTCATCTGGGGCCAACGTCCTGACTTTC. It is translated as CASSLAGQGSSGANVLTF.

V gene TRBV5-4 combines with J gene TRBJ2-1, with D tentatively TRBD2 (6 bases). The CDR3 runs to 12 residues. In germline, CDR1 is SGHNT, CDR2 YYREEE (reference sequence). The germline V and J ends were trimmed by 4 bases and 14 bases, with 16 bases remaining between them. The CDR3 DNA is TGTGCCAGCAGCGTGGAGGGAGGCGATGAGTTCTTC. It encodes CASSVEGGDEFF.

V and J are TRBV19 and TRBJ2-2, with 8 positions matching TRBD1. The CDR3 runs 16 residues. J was trimmed by 6 bases and V by 5 bases; bases with no gene match: 11. The germline V gene has CDR1 LNHDA and CDR2 SQIVND (reference sequence). CDR3 coding DNA: TGTGCCAGTAGTGCACCGACAGGGGCAGGTTCCGGGGAGCTGTTTTTT. This sequence encodes CASSAPTGAGSGELFF.

The V call is TRBV9, the J call TRBJ1-5; TRBD1 matches at 7 bases. The ends lost 4 bases at V and 0 bases at J; junction bases unmatched: 7. CDR1 is SGDLS and CDR2 is YYNGEE in the germline V gene. The CDR3 has 16 residues. The CDR3 sequence: CASSHGDSHSNQPQHF. DNA for the CDR3: TGTGCCAGCAGCCACGGGGACAGCCATAGCAATCAGCCCCAGCATTTT.

The chain is built from TRBV4-1 and TRBJ1-1; 7 positions agree with TRBD1. CDR1 is MGHRA, CDR2 YSYEKL, per germline. This CDR3 is 15 amino acids long. Unmatched junction bases numbered 5, after V lost 4 bases and J lost 0 bases. The CDR3 sequence is CASSPLTGLNTEAFF. The CDR3 DNA is TGCGCCAGCAGCCCTCTGACAGGGTTGAACACTGAAGCTTTCTTT.

The chain links TRBV5-1 to TRBJ2-1, with TRBD2 matching over 14 bases. This CDR3 is built from 18 residues. The germline CDR1 and CDR2 sequences are SGHRS and YFSETQ. V shed 0 bases and J 0 bases; nucleotides not matched to a gene: 2. For the CDR3, the DNA is TGCGCCAGCAGCTTGGGACTAGCGGGGGGGTTCTCCTACAATGAGCAGTTCTTC. It codes for CASSLGLAGGFSYNEQFF.

The V gene is TRBV9, the J gene TRBJ1-1, with a weak D call TRBD1 (5 bases). The V end was cut by 0 bases, the J end by 1 base, with 10 bases between. The germline gives CDR1 SGDLS, CDR2 YYNGEE. The CDR3 is 15 residues long. CDR3 DNA: TGTGCCAGCAGCGTAGGGCCAGGGCGGAACACTGAAGCTTTCTTT. Translation gives CASSVGPGRNTEAFF.

The chain joins TRBV2 to TRBJ1-3, with 11 bases lining up with TRBD1. V lost 3 bases to trimming and J lost 4 bases; unmatched junction nucleotides: 5. This CDR3 comprises 16 residues. From germline, CDR1 is SNHLY and CDR2 FYNNEI. This CDR3 reads CASSDPGQGVGNTIYF. DNA of the CDR3: TGTGCCAGCAGTGATCCGGGACAGGGGGTCGGAAACACCATATATTTT.

The chain recombines TRBV5-4 with TRBJ2-3; 10 nucleotides line up with TRBD1. This CDR3 has 16 residues. Germline CDR1 is SGHNT and CDR2 is YYREEE (reference sequence). The J segment lost 6 bases and the V segment lost 0 bases, leaving 7 bases of the junction unmatched. The CDR3 sequence is CASSLVSGQGFDTQYF. The CDR3 bases are TGTGCCAGCAGCTTGGTTTCGGGACAGGGGTTTGATACGCAGTATTTT.

The chain links TRBV18 to TRBJ1-1; 9 bases align to TRBD1. The CDR3 runs to 14 residues. J lost 3 bases, V lost 4 bases, and 3 bases had no gene match. From germline, CDR1 is KGHSH and CDR2 LQKENI. The CDR3 is CASSRDRVDTEAFF. CDR3 DNA: TGTGCCAGCTCACGGGACAGGGTGGACACTGAAGCTTTCTTT.

CDR3 in DNA: TGTGCCAGCTCACAGGGGGCGTTTGGCTACACCTTC. This gives the protein CASSQGAFGYTF. The chain joins TRBV18 to TRBJ1-2; TRBD1 matches at 7 bases. Germline V gene lookup returns CDR1 KGHSH and CDR2 LQKENI. The V and J ends lost 4 bases and 7 bases, in that order; junction bases with no gene match: 3. The CDR3 sequence is 12 residues long. The whole variable domain, remainder taken from reference TRBV18 and TRBJ1-2, is NAGVMQNPRHLVRRRGQEARLRCSPMKGHSHVYWYRQLPEEGLKFMVYLQKENIIDESGMPKERFSAEFPKEGPSILRIQQVVRGDSAAYFCASSQGAFGYTFGSGTRLTVV.

J is TRBJ2-1 and V is TRBV6-4; TRBD2 matches at 15 bases. This CDR3 has 15 amino acids. V trimming: 2 bases; J trimming: 9 bases; junction bases outside the gene matches: 2. The V gene's germline CDR1 is MRHNA and CDR2 SNTAGT. DNA for the CDR3: TGTGCCAGCAGTGACGCGGGACTAGCGGGAGGTGAGCAGTTCTTC. Amino acids: CASSDAGLAGGEQFF.

The V gene is TRBV19, the J gene TRBJ1-5, with 7 bases fitting TRBD1. With V trimmed by 6 bases and J by 4 bases, 12 bases remained unmatched. Germline CDR1 and CDR2: LNHDA and SQIVND (reference sequence). This CDR3 comprises 16 residues. The CDR3 nucleotides read TGTGCCAGTAGCTTTGGGAACAGGGGTTTTAATCAGCCCCAGCATTTT. Its translation is CASSFGNRGFNQPQHF.

The chain employs TRBV7-8 and TRBJ1-6; D is ambiguous. Deletions cut 0 bases from V and 4 bases from J, with 13 bases between. CDR3 length: 17 amino acids. Germline V CDR1 and CDR2: SGHVS, FQNEAQ. This CDR3 reads CASSLAWRPEYNSPLHF. The CDR3 bases are TGTGCCAGCAGCTTAGCGTGGAGGCCCGAATATAATTCACCCCTCCACTTT.

The chain couples TRBV6-1 to TRBJ2-1; TRBD2 aligns across 10 bases. Germline loops: CDR1 MNHNS, CDR2 SASEGT. This CDR3 region has 14 residues. Germline trimming cut 7 bases from V and 7 bases from J; bases unmatched to any gene: 7. The CDR3 spells CASNLASGGNEQFF. DNA of the CDR3: TGTGCCAGCAATCTGGCTAGCGGGGGTAATGAGCAGTTCTTC.

The J gene is TRBJ1-1, the V gene TRBV11-2; D perhaps matches TRBD1 (5 bases). Trimming shortened V by 0 bases and J by 3 bases, and 11 bases separated the two germline ends. The germline V gene has CDR1 SGHAT and CDR2 FQNNGV. The CDR3 extends over 15 amino acids. Here the CDR3 DNA reads TGTGCCAGCAGCTTAGAGCCCCAGGGTTACACTGAAGCTTTCTTT. The encoded protein is CASSLEPQGYTEAFF.

CDR3 nucleotides: TGTGCCAGCTCACTCAAATTGGGACAGGACGGCACAGATACGCAGTATTTT. Amino acids: CASSLKLGQDGTDTQYF. The J gene is TRBJ2-3, the V gene TRBV18, with 8 nucleotides matching TRBD1. The CDR3 is made up of 17 amino acids. The V segment lost 4 bases and the J segment 1 base; nucleotides outside the gene matches: 10. Germline V gene sequence: CDR1 KGHSH, CDR2 LQKENI.

This CDR3 is CASSSGLMNTEAFF. DNA for the CDR3: TGTGCCAGCAGTTCTGGGCTTATGAACACTGAAGCTTTCTTT. This chain uses TRBV6-6 with TRBJ1-1; D ambiguous. V dropped 4 bases and J dropped 0 bases, with 9 bases sitting between them. In germline, CDR1 is MNHNY, CDR2 SVGAGI (reference sequence). This CDR3 comprises 14 residues.

This chain links TRBV5-1 with TRBJ2-3; TRBD1 matches at 12 bases. Germline V gene sequence: CDR1 SGHRS, CDR2 YFSETQ. With V trimmed by 4 bases and J by 2 bases, 8 bases remained unmatched. The CDR3 runs 17 residues. In DNA, the CDR3 is TGCGCCAGCAGCCCGACGGGACAGGGGGCCCTCACAGATACGCAGTATTTT. Protein: CASSPTGQGALTDTQYF.

The chain carries TRBV7-8 and TRBJ2-7, with TRBD2 as a possible D gene (7 bases). With 1 base removed from V and 5 bases from J, the gap between germline ends came to 15 bases. The CDR3 is 15 amino acids. The germline V gene encodes CDR1 SGHVS and CDR2 FQNEAQ. The CDR3 region has the DNA TGTGCCAGCAGCTTAGGAGCTATCGGGGGGCACGAGCAGTACTTC. It codes for CASSLGAIGGHEQYF.

The rearrangement uses TRBV2 and TRBJ1-1, with D unresolved. Trimming removed 4 bases at V and 1 base at J, with 10 bases between. Germline values: CDR1 SNHLY, CDR2 FYNNEI. The CDR3 is 14 amino acids. The DNA of the CDR3 is TGTGCCAGCAGTGTGTACAGAACGAACACTGAAGCTTTCTTT. Protein: CASSVYRTNTEAFF.

The rearrangement joins TRBV6-5 to TRBJ2-7; D possibly corresponds to TRBD1 (6 bases). V was shortened by 4 bases and J by 6 bases, with 10 bases between the two germline ends. Germline loops: CDR1 MNHEY, CDR2 SVGAGI. This CDR3 has 12 amino acids. CDR3 residues: CASSSGQGEQYF. CDR3 DNA: TGTGCCAGCAGTTCGGGACAAGGCGAGCAGTACTTC.

This sequence joins TRBV2 and TRBJ2-5; 8 bases agree with TRBD2. Germline CDR1 is SNHLY and CDR2 is FYNNEI. The CDR3 contains 15 residues. J was trimmed by 4 bases and V by 1 base; bases with no gene match: 5. DNA for the CDR3: TGTGCCAGCAGTGAAGACGGGGGGGCCCCAGAGACCCAGTACTTC. Amino acid sequence: CASSEDGGAPETQYF.

The chain recombines TRBV29-1 with TRBJ1-2, with unresolved D. V dropped 0 bases and J dropped 6 bases, with 23 bases sitting between them. Germline lookup yields CDR1 SQVTM and CDR2 ANQGSEA. There are 17 residues in the CDR3. CDR3 in amino acids: CSVEDRTTLPFANGYTF. CDR3 bases: TGCAGCGTTGAAGATCGTACGACACTCCCTTTCGCAAATGGCTACACCTTC.

With respect to this clone: The same CDR3 arises from other DNA sequences in this sample as well. This chain uses TRBV27 with TRBJ2-7, with TRBD1 identical over 7 bases. The V gene end was trimmed by 4 bases and the J gene end by 4 bases; junction bases not matched to a gene: 4. This CDR3 region has 13 residues. Germline V gives CDR1 MNHEY, CDR2 SMNVEV (reference sequence). DNA of the CDR3: TGTGCCAGCAGTTACAGACAGGGTTACGAGCAGTACTTC. Protein: CASSYRQGYEQYF.